Following are 17 T cell receptor beta chains from one sample sequenced in a study of T cells in severe cutaneous drug reactions. Libraries were made by iRepertoire multiplex PCR with TCR subtype-specific primers for bulk and single-cell sequencing. TCRdb re-called the multiplex PCR reads and catalogs CDR3 proteins one per entry, DNA excluded. This table lists 9,900 or so distinct CDR3 sequences. The donors had carbamazepine-induced Stevens-Johnson syndrome or toxic epidermal necrolysis. Material: cells from a skin blister. These receptors all come from a human donor with Stevens-Johnson syndrome, a severe cutaneous drug reaction.

The chain is built from TRBV29-1 and TRBJ2-5. Germline-derived CDR1 and CDR2 are SQVTM and ANQGSEA. The CDR3 is 14 amino acids. CDR3: CSVDFGWYQETQYF.

The chain couples TRBV29-1 to TRBJ1-1; TCRdb picks TRBD1, but there is no DNA to check that call. The V gene's germline CDR1 is SQVTM and CDR2 ANQGSEA. The CDR3 is made up of 14 amino acids. CDR3 region: CSALGPGGATEAFF.

Considering frequency, this clonotype is medium-sized. The V gene is TRBV20-1, the J gene TRBJ2-7; TCRdb outputs TRBD2, but without DNA this stays unchecked. Per germline, CDR1 DFQATT and CDR2 SNEGSKA (reference sequence). CDR3 size: 16 residues. This CDR3 is CSALGLADLRGYEQYF.

The chain carries TRBV20-1 and TRBJ2-1; there is no DNA to check the TCRdb D call of TRBD1. Looked up from germline, CDR1 is DFQATT and CDR2 is SNEGSKA (reference sequence). The CDR3 spans 14 residues. CDR3 amino acids: CSARDQGRYNEQFF.

The chain uses TRBV20-1 and TRBJ1-2; the D call from TCRdb, TRBD1, cannot be confirmed without DNA. The CDR3 contains 12 residues. CDR1 and CDR2 (germline): DFQATT, SNEGSKA (reference sequence). The CDR3: CSALRDSYGYTF.

The CDR3 loop reads CSVAGSNQPQHF. The J gene is TRBJ1-5, the V gene TRBV29-1; TCRdb proposes TRBD1, but this gene call is untestable without DNA. Germline V gene data show CDR1 as SQVTM and CDR2 as ANQGSEA. This CDR3 contains 12 residues.

V is TRBV20-1 and J is TRBJ2-7. This CDR3 has 12 residues. Germline lookup yields CDR1 DFQATT and CDR2 SNEGSKA (reference sequence). CDR3 sequence: CSAPKGTYEQYF.

This chain's CDR3 is CSAGQAGFNEQFF. This chain connects TRBV29-1 to TRBJ2-1; with no DNA, the TCRdb D assignment of TRBD1 cannot be verified. Germline V lookup: CDR1 SQVTM, CDR2 ANQGSEA. The CDR3 extends over 13 amino acids.

The chain employs TRBV29-1 and TRBJ2-1; TCRdb picks TRBD2, but there is no DNA to check that call. CDR3 length: 14 amino acids. The germline gives CDR1 SQVTM, CDR2 ANQGSEA. CDR3 protein: CSAGTSGSYNEQFF.

The rearrangement uses TRBV29-1 and TRBJ1-1; TCRdb's D call of TRBD1 is untestable without DNA. The CDR3 consists of 15 residues. Germline loops: CDR1 SQVTM, CDR2 ANQGSEA. CDR3: CSVERDGKSNTEAFF. The full variable domain, completed using reference TRBV29-1 and TRBJ1-1, is SAVISQKPSRDICQRGTSLTIQCQVDSQVTMMFWYRQQPGQSLTLIATANQGSEATYESGFVIDKFPISRPNLTFSTLTVSNMSPEDSSIYLCSVERDGKSNTEAFFGQGTRLTVV.

This chain uses TRBV29-1 with TRBJ2-1; there is no DNA to check the TCRdb D call of TRBD1. This CDR3 has 14 residues. The V gene's germline CDR1 is SQVTM and CDR2 ANQGSEA. The CDR3 is CSATDRGANNEQFF.

The chain recombines TRBV29-1 with TRBJ2-1; no DNA is available, so the TRBD2 call from TCRdb remains unchecked. Germline CDR1 is SQVTM and CDR2 is ANQGSEA. The CDR3 extends over 15 amino acids. CDR3: CSVEGASGSPNEQFF.

The V gene is TRBV29-1, the J gene TRBJ1-3. Germline V gene data show CDR1 as SQVTM and CDR2 as ANQGSEA. CDR3 size: 16 residues. CDR3 in amino acids: CSVSVKRRSSGNTIYF.

The chain links TRBV29-1 to TRBJ2-5; TCRdb names TRBD2, which stays unverified in the absence of DNA. Germline V lookup: CDR1 SQVTM, CDR2 ANQGSEA. This CDR3 has 13 amino acids. CDR3 loop: CSVAGLERETQYF. Together with reference TRBV29-1 and TRBJ2-5, the CDR3 gives the full variable domain: SAVISQKPSRDICQRGTSLTIQCQVDSQVTMMFWYRQQPGQSLTLIATANQGSEATYESGFVIDKFPISRPNLTFSTLTVSNMSPEDSSIYLCSVAGLERETQYFGPGTRLLVL.

This clonotype is medium-sized by frequency. V usage is TRBV20-1 and J usage is TRBJ2-7; without DNA, the TCRdb call of TRBD1 cannot be checked. The CDR3 runs 15 residues. Germline loops: CDR1 DFQATT, CDR2 SNEGSKA (reference sequence). The CDR3 here is CSASFPGGATYEQYF.

The chain combines TRBV20-1 with TRBJ2-7. Germline loops: CDR1 DFQATT, CDR2 SNEGSKA (reference sequence). The CDR3 consists of 14 residues. The CDR3 loop is CSAISRSHSYEQYF.

The chain has TRBV20-1 and TRBJ2-7; there is no DNA to check the TCRdb D call of TRBD1. This CDR3 is built from 13 residues. Germline V gene lookup returns CDR1 DFQATT and CDR2 SNEGSKA (reference sequence). CDR3 loop: CSASRGQGYEQYF.